Shown below are 27 T cell receptor beta chains from a single sample sequenced in a study of blood T cell repertoires in COVID-19. Using immunoSEQ multiplex PCR, the repertoire was profiled, and TCRdb retains in-frame clones only, with some absent. Of under 250,000 clones detected, about 80% appear once; the ten largest clones hold about 9%. The sequencing input was peripheral blood. The receptors were sampled from an elderly man with acute or convalescent COVID-19.

This clone came up once. The J gene is TRBJ2-5, the V gene TRBV6-2 or TRBV6-3; weak D call: TRBD2 (5 bases). This CDR3 contains 16 residues. V shed 4 bases and J shed 7 bases, with 22 bases lying between them. In germline, CDR1 is MNHEY, CDR2 SVGEGT. The CDR3 loop is CASSLADGFSGGTQYF. The DNA for the CDR3 is TGTGCCAGCAGTTTAGCCGACGGCTTTTCCGGAGGGACCCAGTACTTC.

V is TRBV10-3 and J is TRBJ2-1; 10 nucleotides line up with TRBD2. V was clipped by 8 bases and J by 5 bases; unmatched bases: 3. The CDR3 consists of 13 residues. Germline-derived CDR1 and CDR2 are ENHRY and SYGVKD. Written as DNA, the CDR3 is TGTGCCATCGGTACTAGCGGGAACAATGAGCAGTTCTTC. Its translation: CAIGTSGNNEQFF.

The genes are TRBV3-1 (or the pseudogene TRBV3-2) and TRBJ1-6; 7 nucleotides agree with TRBD1. V dropped 0 bases and J dropped 7; count of bases not matched to a gene: 6. CDR1 and CDR2 from the germline V gene are LGHDT and YNNKEL (reference sequence). The CDR3 runs 16 residues. This CDR3 reads CASSQESGGRNSPLHF. The CDR3 nucleotides read TGTGCCAGCAGCCAAGAATCAGGGGGTAGGAATTCACCCCTCCACTTT.

The chain is built from TRBV6-1 and TRBJ2-2, with 7 bases that match TRBD1. The CDR3 has 17 residues. V was clipped by 1 base and J by 7 bases; unmatched bases: 12. Germline V lookup: CDR1 MNHNS, CDR2 SASEGT. The CDR3 sequence is CASSEGPRGLLGGELFF. The CDR3 DNA follows: TGTGCCAGCAGTGAAGGCCCGAGGGGGCTCTTGGGCGGGGAGCTGTTTTTT.

The rearrangement joins TRBV5-1 to TRBJ2-5, with TRBD2 as a possible D gene (5 bases). Germline CDR1 reads SGHRS; CDR2 reads YFSETQ. With 1 base removed from V and 5 bases from J, the gap between germline ends came to 12 bases. CDR3 length: 14 amino acids. The CDR3 sequence is CASSLRSGGETQYF. The CDR3, as DNA: TGCGCCAGCAGCTTGCGAAGTGGCGGGGAGACCCAGTACTTC.

The rearrangement links TRBV2 to TRBJ2-5; a weak D match, TRBD2 (7 bases). Trimming pared 7 bases from V and 4 bases from J, leaving 13 bases between. The CDR3 length is 13 residues. Germline CDR1 SNHLY, CDR2 FYNNEI. The CDR3 sequence is CASTRGARETQYF. As DNA, the CDR3 is TGTGCCAGCACACGGGGGGCGCGAGAGACCCAGTACTTC.

This rearrangement joins TRBV3-1 (or the pseudogene TRBV3-2) to TRBJ1-5; D perhaps matches TRBD1 (5 bases). V lost 4 bases, J lost 2 bases, and 15 bases lay in between. The CDR3 has 16 residues. Per germline, CDR1 LGHDT and CDR2 YNNKEL (reference sequence). CDR3 in amino acids: CASSPDSGNRNQPQHF. The CDR3 nucleotides are TGTGCCAGCAGCCCCGACAGCGGGAATCGCAATCAGCCCCAGCATTTT.

The chain links TRBV6-5 to TRBJ1-2; unclear D gene. CDR3 length equals 13 residues. Trimming pared 0 bases from V and 10 bases from J, leaving 12 bases between. Germline V gives CDR1 MNHEY, CDR2 SVGAGI. CDR3 protein: CASSYSSSYFYTF. The CDR3 DNA reads TGTGCCAGCAGTTACTCGAGTTCTTACTTCTACACCTTC.

The rearrangement joins TRBV6-2 or TRBV6-3 to TRBJ2-7; 7 bases line up with TRBD2. Germline assignment: CDR1 MNHEY and CDR2 SVGEGT. V dropped 10 bases and J dropped 3; count of bases not matched to a gene: 12. The CDR3 has 14 amino acids. The CDR3 nucleotides read TGTGCCACCAGCCCGGGACTAAGAGTCTACGAGCAGTACTTC. Translating gives CATSPGLRVYEQYF.

The rearrangement joins TRBV11-2 to TRBJ1-2; unclear D gene. The CDR3 has 17 amino acids. The V gene's germline CDR1 is SGHAT and CDR2 FQNNGV. V lost 1 base and J 5 bases, leaving 20 bases between the germline ends. Here the CDR3 reads CASSLGPEGASGYGYTF. The CDR3 DNA reads as TGTGCCAGCAGCTTAGGGCCAGAGGGAGCGTCTGGATATGGCTACACCTTC.

This clone is a singleton in its sample. V usage is TRBV18 and J usage is TRBJ1-6; 9 nucleotides agree with TRBD1. The CDR3 covers 18 residues. The trim removed 5 bases at V and 0 bases at J, leaving 8 bases unmatched. Germline V lookup: CDR1 KGHSH, CDR2 LQKENI. DNA of the CDR3: TGTGCCAGCTCATTAAAGGGACAGGGCAGCTCCTATAATTCACCCCTCCACTTT. It encodes CASSLKGQGSSYNSPLHF. The variable domain in full, with the rest retrieved from reference TRBV18 and TRBJ1-6, is NAGVMQNPRHLVRRRGQEARLRCSPMKGHSHVYWYRQLPEEGLKFMVYLQKENIIDESGMPKERFSAEFPKEGPSILRIQQVVRGDSAAYFCASSLKGQGSSYNSPLHFGNGTRLTVT.

The CDR3 spells CASSRQGAGGRVRDEQYF. CDR3 nucleotide sequence: TGTGCCAGCAGTCGACAGGGGGCAGGCGGGAGGGTAAGGGACGAGCAGTACTTC. The V call is TRBV2, the J call TRBJ2-7, with D perhaps matching TRBD1 (10 bases). Germline assignment: CDR1 SNHLY and CDR2 FYNNEI. Trimming took off 5 bases at V and 5 bases at J, with 28 bases between the two ends. This CDR3 has 18 amino acids.

The genes are TRBV13 and TRBJ1-1; no clear D gene. Germline V CDR1 and CDR2: PRHDT, FYEKMQ (reference sequence). Trimming took off 6 bases at V and 0 bases at J, with 5 bases between the two ends. The CDR3 totals 12 residues. CDR3 sequence: CASSQLNTEAFF. Written as DNA, the CDR3 is TGTGCCAGCAGTCAGTTGAACACTGAAGCTTTCTTT.

This clone was counted between two and nine times. The CDR3 loop reads CASSPSNLNTEAFF. Written as DNA, the CDR3 is TGTGCCAGCTCGCCGAGCAACCTTAACACTGAAGCTTTCTTT. The chain has TRBV18 and TRBJ1-1, with unresolved D. Between the trimmed V and J ends, which lost 6 bases and 2 bases, there was a span of 13 bases. This CDR3 has 14 amino acids. Germline lookup yields CDR1 KGHSH and CDR2 LQKENI.

CDR3 residues: CASSAIRGYYYGYTF. The CDR3, as DNA: TGTGCCAGCAGTGCAATCAGGGGTTATTACTATGGCTACACCTTC. The chain recombines TRBV27 with TRBJ1-2; D is perhaps TRBD1 (6 bases). There are 15 residues in the CDR3. Trimming removed 5 bases from V and 3 bases from J, with 16 bases in between. The germline CDR1 and CDR2 sequences are MNHEY and SMNVEV (reference sequence).

The chain couples TRBV28 to TRBJ1-4; D is undetermined. CDR1 is MDHEN and CDR2 is SYDVKM in the germline V gene. Trimming took 7 bases from V and 8 from J, leaving 14 bases between them. The CDR3 loop spans 13 amino acids. The CDR3 coding sequence is TGTGCCAGCAACACCATTCCGGAGGAAAAACTGTTTTTT. Its translation: CASNTIPEEKLFF.

The V and J genes are TRBV29-1 and TRBJ2-3; 7 bases match TRBD1. Germline-derived CDR1 and CDR2 are SQVTM and ANQGSEA. This CDR3 has 14 amino acids. The ends lost 3 bases at V and 2 bases at J; junction bases unmatched: 5. The DNA of the CDR3 is TGCAGCGTTGATACGGGACAGTTCACAGATACGCAGTATTTT. Translation gives CSVDTGQFTDTQYF.

The rearrangement joins TRBV5-4 to TRBJ2-7; 7 bases are a match to TRBD1. The V gene's germline CDR1 is SGHNT and CDR2 YYREEE (reference sequence). V gave up 0 bases and J gave up 4 bases; unmatched junction bases: 1. The CDR3 loop spans 13 amino acids. The CDR3 reads CASSLDRGYEQYF. The CDR3 coding sequence is TGTGCCAGCAGCTTGGACAGGGGTTACGAGCAGTACTTC.

The sample holds a few counts of this clone. V usage is TRBV14 and J usage is TRBJ2-3; 7 bases line up with TRBD1. Trimming cost V 3 bases and J 6 bases; bases outside gene matches: 6. Per germline, CDR1 SGHDN and CDR2 FVKESK. The CDR3 is 14 residues long. CDR3 sequence reads: CASSHRGGGDTQYF. CDR3 in DNA: TGTGCCAGCAGCCATCGAGGGGGCGGGGATACGCAGTATTTT. Combining the CDR3 with reference TRBV14 and TRBJ2-3 gives the whole variable domain EAGVTQFPSHSVIEKGQTVTLRCDPISGHDNLYWYRRVMGKEIKFLLHFVKESKQDESGMPNNRFLAERTGGTYSTLKVQPAELEDSGVYFCASSHRGGGDTQYFGPGTRLTVL.

The chain combines TRBV6-1 with TRBJ1-5; a weak D match, TRBD1 (6 bases). Germline CDR1 and CDR2: MNHNS and SASEGT. The CDR3 has 15 residues. V was cut by 2 bases and J by 0 bases, with 8 bases left in between. The DNA for the CDR3 is TGTGCCAGCAGTGAACAGGGGATTAGCAATCAGCCCCAGCATTTT. Protein product: CASSEQGISNQPQHF.

This clone occurred once. The gene calls are TRBV27 and TRBJ2-2, with D possibly TRBD1 on 7 matching bases. Trimming stripped 7 bases from V and 4 bases from J, with 19 bases between. The CDR3 contains 16 residues. Germline CDR1 is MNHEY and CDR2 is SMNVEV (reference sequence). Here the CDR3 reads CASTKQTGRGTGELFF. The CDR3 DNA follows: TGTGCCAGCACCAAACAGACAGGGCGGGGCACCGGGGAGCTGTTTTTT.

J is TRBJ1-6 and V is TRBV2; D uncertain. This CDR3 has 13 amino acids. V lost 7 bases and J 8 bases, leaving 12 bases between the germline ends. CDR1 and CDR2 (germline): SNHLY, FYNNEI. The CDR3 reads CASIRERDSPLHF. The DNA for the CDR3 is TGTGCCAGCATTAGGGAGAGGGATTCACCCCTCCACTTT.

The chain uses TRBV27 and TRBJ2-5, with D perhaps TRBD1 (6 bases). Germline loops: CDR1 MNHEY, CDR2 SMNVEV (reference sequence). V shed 2 bases and J shed 5 bases, with 9 bases lying between them. The CDR3 length is 13 residues. The CDR3: CASSLSRGETQYF. The CDR3 DNA sequence: TGTGCCAGCAGTTTAAGCAGGGGTGAGACCCAGTACTTC.

The chain uses TRBV10-3 and TRBJ2-7; the D gene is possibly TRBD2 (5 bases). The V and J ends lost 4 bases and 0 bases respectively, with 16 bases between them. Germline V gene sequence: CDR1 ENHRY, CDR2 SYGVKD. The CDR3 length is 16 residues. Written as DNA, the CDR3 is TGTGCCATCAGTGGAGTCTTAGCGCGGAGCTCCTACGAGCAGTACTTC. Its protein product is CAISGVLARSSYEQYF.

This clone has just a few counts. This chain joins TRBV5-1 and TRBJ1-1; no clear D gene. The CDR3 is 12 residues long. Between the trimmed V and J ends, which lost 4 bases and 6 bases, there was a span of 10 bases. Germline V gives CDR1 SGHRS, CDR2 YFSETQ. The DNA of the CDR3 is TGCGCCAGCAGCACGGACGGGGCTGAAGCTTTCTTT. Residues: CASSTDGAEAFF.

The V call is TRBV12-3 or TRBV12-4, the J call TRBJ1-5; maybe TRBD1 (5 bases). CDR3 length: 13 residues. The ends were cut back, 4 bases at V and 2 bases at J, with 6 bases in the middle. The chain's CDR3 is CASSWGGNQPQHF. The CDR3 nucleotides read TGTGCCAGCAGTTGGGGGGGCAATCAGCCCCAGCATTTT.

This sequence joins TRBV11-3 and TRBJ2-7; a weak D match, TRBD1 (6 bases). This CDR3 contains 13 residues. Trimming removed 3 bases from V and 3 bases from J, with 9 bases in between. Germline assignment: CDR1 SGHNT and CDR2 YENEEA. The CDR3 region has the DNA TGTGCCAGCAGCTTGGGGGCCCACTACGAGCAGTACTTC. The encoded protein is CASSLGAHYEQYF.